The present T cell receptor beta chain was sequenced within a study of blood T cell repertoires in COVID-19. On the study more broadly: Italy, Spain and the United States were the sources of the convalescent and acute COVID-19 samples. Nucleic acid was either cDNA or gDNA, and it came from T cells, B-cell-depleted T cells, or PBMCs.

This CDR3 has 12 amino acids. The ends were cut back, 5 bases at V and 7 bases at J, with 9 bases in the middle. Original processing notes: Amplified reference gene primers provided the basis for estimating nucleated cell counts. The assay was immunoSEQ multiplex PCR, and TCRdb's table has in-frame clones only and misses some. D and trimming come from the DNA, and the V and J calls and clone size come from that table. Of about 110,000 clones listed, about four fifths are singletons. The chain couples TRBV12-3 or TRBV12-4 to TRBJ1-5; D is unclear. The sample comprised peripheral blood. This TCR came from a woman older than 75 with acute or convalescent COVID-19. CDR3 protein: CASSPGWQPQHF. The CDR3 nucleotides are TGTGCCAGCAGTCCAGGTTGGCAGCCCCAGCATTTT.